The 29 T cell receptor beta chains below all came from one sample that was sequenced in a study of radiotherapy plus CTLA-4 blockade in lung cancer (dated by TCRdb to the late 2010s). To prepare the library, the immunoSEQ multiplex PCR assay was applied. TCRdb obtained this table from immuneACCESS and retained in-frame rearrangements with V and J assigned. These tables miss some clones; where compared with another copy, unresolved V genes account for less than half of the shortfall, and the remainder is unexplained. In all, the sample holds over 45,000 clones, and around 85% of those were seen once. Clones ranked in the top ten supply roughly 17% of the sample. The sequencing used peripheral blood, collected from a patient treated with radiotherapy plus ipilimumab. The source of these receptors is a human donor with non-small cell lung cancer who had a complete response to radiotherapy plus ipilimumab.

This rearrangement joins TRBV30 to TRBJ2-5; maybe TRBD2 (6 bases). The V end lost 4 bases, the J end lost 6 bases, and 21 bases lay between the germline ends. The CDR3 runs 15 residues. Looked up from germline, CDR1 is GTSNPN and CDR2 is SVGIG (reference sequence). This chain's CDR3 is CAWTSREEGKKTQYF. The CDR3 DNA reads TGTGCCTGGACCAGCCGTGAGGAGGGCAAGAAGACCCAGTACTTC. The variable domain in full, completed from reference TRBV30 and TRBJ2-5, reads SQTIHQWPATLVQPVGSPLSLECTVEGTSNPNLYWYRQAAGRGLQLLFYSVGIGQISSEVPQNLSASRPQDRQFILSSKKLLLSDSGFYLCAWTSREEGKKTQYFGPGTRLLVL.

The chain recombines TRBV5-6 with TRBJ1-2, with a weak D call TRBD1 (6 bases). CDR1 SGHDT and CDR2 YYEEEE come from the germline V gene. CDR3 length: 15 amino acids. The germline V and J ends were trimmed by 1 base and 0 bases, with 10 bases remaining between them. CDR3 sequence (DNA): TGTGCCAGCAGCTTGTCCGGACAGTCTAACTATGGCTACACCTTC. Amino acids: CASSLSGQSNYGYTF.

Written as DNA, the CDR3 is TGTGCCAGCAGTTCCTTACAGGGTTCCGAGCAGTACGTC. This translates into CASSSLQGSEQYV. V usage is TRBV6-1 and J usage is TRBJ2-7; D is possibly TRBD1 (6 bases). The V end lost 5 bases, the J end lost 6 bases, and 14 bases lay between the germline ends. This CDR3 comprises 13 residues. Germline CDR1 is MNHNS and CDR2 is SASEGT.

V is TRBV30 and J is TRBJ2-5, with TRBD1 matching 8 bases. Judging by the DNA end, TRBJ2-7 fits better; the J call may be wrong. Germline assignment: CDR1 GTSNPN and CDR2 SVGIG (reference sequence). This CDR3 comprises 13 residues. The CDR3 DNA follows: TGTGCCTGGAAAAGGGGACAGGCCTACGAGCAGTACTTC. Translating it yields CAWKRGQAYEQYF.

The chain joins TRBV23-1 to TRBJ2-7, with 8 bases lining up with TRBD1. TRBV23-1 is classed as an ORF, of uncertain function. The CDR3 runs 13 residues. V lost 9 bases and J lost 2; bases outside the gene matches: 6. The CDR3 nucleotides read TGCGCCAGAGACAGGGGAACACCCTACGAGCAGTACTTC. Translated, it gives CARDRGTPYEQYF.

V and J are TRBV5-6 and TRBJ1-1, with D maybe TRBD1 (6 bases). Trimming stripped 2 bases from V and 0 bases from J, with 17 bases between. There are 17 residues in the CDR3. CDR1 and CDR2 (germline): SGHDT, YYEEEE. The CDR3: CASSFMHMDSMNTEAFF. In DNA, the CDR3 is TGTGCCAGCAGCTTTATGCATATGGACAGCATGAACACTGAAGCTTTCTTT.

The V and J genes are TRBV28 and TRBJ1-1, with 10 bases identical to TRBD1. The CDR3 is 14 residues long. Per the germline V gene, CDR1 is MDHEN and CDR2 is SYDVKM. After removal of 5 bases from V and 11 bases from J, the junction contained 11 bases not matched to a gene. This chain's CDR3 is CASSPPRQGASAFF. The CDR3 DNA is TGTGCCAGCAGTCCCCCCCGACAGGGGGCATCGGCTTTCTTT.

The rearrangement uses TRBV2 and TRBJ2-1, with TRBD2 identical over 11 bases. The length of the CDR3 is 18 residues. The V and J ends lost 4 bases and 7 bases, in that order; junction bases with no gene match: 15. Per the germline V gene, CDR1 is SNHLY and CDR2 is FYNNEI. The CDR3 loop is CASSVGSGGAYGRNEQFF. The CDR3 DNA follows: TGTGCCAGCAGTGTAGGTAGCGGGGGGGCTTACGGACGGAATGAGCAGTTCTTC.

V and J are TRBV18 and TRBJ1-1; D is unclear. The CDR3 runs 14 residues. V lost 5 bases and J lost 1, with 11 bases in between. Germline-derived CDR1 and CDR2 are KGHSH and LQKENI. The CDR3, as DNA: TGTGCCAGCTCAGGGAGCCGGGGGAACACTGAAGCTTTCTTT. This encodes CASSGSRGNTEAFF.

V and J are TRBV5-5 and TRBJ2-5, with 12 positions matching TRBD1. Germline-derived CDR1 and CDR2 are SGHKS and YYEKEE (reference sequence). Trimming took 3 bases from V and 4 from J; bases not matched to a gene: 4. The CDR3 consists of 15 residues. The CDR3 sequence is CASSWGDRGLETQYF. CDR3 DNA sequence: TGTGCCAGCAGCTGGGGGGACAGGGGGCTAGAGACCCAGTACTTC.

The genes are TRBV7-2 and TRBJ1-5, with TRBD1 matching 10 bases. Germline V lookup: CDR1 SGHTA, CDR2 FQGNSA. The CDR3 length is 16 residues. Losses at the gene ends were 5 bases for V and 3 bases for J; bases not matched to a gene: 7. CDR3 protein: CASSPRQGATNQPQHF. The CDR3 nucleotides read TGTGCCAGCAGCCCGAGACAGGGGGCTACCAATCAGCCCCAGCATTTT. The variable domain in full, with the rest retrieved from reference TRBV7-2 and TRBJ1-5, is GAGVSQSPSNKVTEKGKDVELRCDPISGHTALYWYRQSLGQGLEFLIYFQGNSAPDKSGLPSDRFSAERTGGSVSTLTIQRTQQEDSAVYLCASSPRQGATNQPQHFGDGTRLSIL.

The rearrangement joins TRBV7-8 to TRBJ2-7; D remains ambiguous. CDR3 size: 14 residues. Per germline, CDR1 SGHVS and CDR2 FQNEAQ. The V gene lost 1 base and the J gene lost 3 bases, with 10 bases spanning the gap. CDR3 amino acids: CASSLERNLYEQYF. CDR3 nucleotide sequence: TGTGCCAGCAGCTTAGAGAGGAATCTCTACGAGCAGTACTTC.

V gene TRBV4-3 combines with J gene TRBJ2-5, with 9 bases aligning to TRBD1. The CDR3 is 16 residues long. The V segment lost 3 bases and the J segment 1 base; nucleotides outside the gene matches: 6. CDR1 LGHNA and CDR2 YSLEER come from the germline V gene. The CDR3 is CASSQGTGGVQETQYF. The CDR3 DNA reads TGCGCCAGCAGCCAGGGTACAGGGGGCGTCCAAGAGACCCAGTACTTC.

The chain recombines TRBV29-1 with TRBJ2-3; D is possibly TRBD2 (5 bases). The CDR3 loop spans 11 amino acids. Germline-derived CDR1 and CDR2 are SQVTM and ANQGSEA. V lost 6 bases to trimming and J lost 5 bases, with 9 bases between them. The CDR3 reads CSVIAGDTQYF. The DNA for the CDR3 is TGCAGCGTGATTGCGGGAGATACGCAGTATTTT.

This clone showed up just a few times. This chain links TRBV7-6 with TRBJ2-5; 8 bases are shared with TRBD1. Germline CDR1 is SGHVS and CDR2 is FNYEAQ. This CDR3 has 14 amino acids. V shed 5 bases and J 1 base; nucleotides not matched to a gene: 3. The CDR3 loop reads CASSQGTGQETQYF. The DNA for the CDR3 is TGTGCCAGCAGCCAGGGGACAGGCCAAGAGACCCAGTACTTC.

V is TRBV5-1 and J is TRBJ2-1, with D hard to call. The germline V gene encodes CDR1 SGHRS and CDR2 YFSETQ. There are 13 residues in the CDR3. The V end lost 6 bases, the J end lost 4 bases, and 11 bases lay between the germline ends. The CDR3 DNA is TGCGCCAGCAACAAATTACAGTACAATGAGCAGTTCTTC. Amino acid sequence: CASNKLQYNEQFF.

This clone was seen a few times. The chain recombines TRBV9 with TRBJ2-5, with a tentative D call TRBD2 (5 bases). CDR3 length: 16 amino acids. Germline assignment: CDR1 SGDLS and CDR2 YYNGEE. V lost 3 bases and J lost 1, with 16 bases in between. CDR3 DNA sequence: TGTGCCAGCAGCGCCGGGGTGGGGATTGGCCAAGAGACCCAGTACTTC. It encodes CASSAGVGIGQETQYF.

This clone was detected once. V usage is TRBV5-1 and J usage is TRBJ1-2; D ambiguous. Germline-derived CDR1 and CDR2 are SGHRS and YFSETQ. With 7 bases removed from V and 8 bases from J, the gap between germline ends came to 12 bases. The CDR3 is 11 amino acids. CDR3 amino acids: CASEGGSGYTF. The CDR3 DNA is TGCGCCAGCGAGGGAGGGAGCGGCTACACCTTC.

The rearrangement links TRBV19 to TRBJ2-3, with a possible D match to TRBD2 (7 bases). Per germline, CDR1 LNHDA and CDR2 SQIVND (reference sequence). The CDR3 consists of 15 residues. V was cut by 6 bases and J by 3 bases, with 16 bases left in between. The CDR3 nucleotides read TGTGCCAGTAGGGTGGGGGGGGGCCTAACAGATACGCAGTATTTT. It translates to CASRVGGGLTDTQYF. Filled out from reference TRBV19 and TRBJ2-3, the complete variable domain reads DGGITQSPKYLFRKEGQNVTLSCEQNLNHDAMYWYRQDPGQGLRLIYYSQIVNDFQKGDIAEGYSVSREKKESFPLTVTSAQKNPTAFYLCASRVGGGLTDTQYFGPGTRLTVL.

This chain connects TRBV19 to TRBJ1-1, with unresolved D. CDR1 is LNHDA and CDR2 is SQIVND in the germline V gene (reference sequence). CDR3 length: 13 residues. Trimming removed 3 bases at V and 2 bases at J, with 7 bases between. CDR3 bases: TGTGCCAGTAGTATTACAACAAACACTGAAGCTTTCTTT. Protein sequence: CASSITTNTEAFF. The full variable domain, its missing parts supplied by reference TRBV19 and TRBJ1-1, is DGGITQSPKYLFRKEGQNVTLSCEQNLNHDAMYWYRQDPGQGLRLIYYSQIVNDFQKGDIAEGYSVSREKKESFPLTVTSAQKNPTAFYLCASSITTNTEAFFGQGTRLTVV.

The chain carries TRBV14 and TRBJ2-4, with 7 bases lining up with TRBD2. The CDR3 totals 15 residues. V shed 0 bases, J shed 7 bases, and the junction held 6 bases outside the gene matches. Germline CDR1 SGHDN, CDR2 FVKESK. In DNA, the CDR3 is TGTGCCAGCAGCCAAGATCGGGGGAGGGCGAACATTCAGTACTTC. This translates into CASSQDRGRANIQYF.

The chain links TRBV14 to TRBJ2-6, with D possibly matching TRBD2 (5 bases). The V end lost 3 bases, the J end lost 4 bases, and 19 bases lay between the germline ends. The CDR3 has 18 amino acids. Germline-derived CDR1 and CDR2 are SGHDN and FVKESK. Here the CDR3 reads CASSQSEGVGFGANVLTF. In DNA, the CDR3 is TGTGCCAGCAGCCAGTCCGAGGGTGTCGGTTTCGGGGCCAACGTCCTGACTTTC.

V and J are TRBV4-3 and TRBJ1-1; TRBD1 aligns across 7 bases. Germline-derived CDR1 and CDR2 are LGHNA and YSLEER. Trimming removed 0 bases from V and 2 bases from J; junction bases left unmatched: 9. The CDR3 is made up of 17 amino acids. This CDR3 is CASSQDLSGQTNTEAFF. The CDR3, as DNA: TGCGCCAGCAGCCAAGATCTTTCGGGACAGACTAACACTGAAGCTTTCTTT.

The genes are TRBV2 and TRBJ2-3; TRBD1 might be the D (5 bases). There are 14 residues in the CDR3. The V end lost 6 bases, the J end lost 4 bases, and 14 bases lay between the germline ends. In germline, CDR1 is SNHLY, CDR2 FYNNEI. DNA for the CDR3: TGTGCCAGCAGCCCTCAGGGCCCCCCAGATACGCAGTATTTT. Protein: CASSPQGPPDTQYF.

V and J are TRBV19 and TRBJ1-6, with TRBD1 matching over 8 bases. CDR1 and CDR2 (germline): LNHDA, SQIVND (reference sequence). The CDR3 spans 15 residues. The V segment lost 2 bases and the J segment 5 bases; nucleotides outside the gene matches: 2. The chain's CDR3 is CASSILGQDNSPLHF. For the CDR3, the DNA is TGTGCCAGTAGTATACTGGGACAGGATAATTCACCCCTCCACTTT.

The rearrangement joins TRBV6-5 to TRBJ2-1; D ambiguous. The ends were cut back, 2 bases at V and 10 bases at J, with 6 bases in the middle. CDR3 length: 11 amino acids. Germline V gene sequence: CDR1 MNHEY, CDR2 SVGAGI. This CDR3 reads CASSYAEEQFF. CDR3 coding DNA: TGTGCCAGCAGTTACGCGGAGGAGCAGTTCTTC.

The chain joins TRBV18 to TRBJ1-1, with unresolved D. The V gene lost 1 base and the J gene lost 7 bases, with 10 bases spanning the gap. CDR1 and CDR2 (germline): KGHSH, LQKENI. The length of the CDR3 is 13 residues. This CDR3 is CASSPLPRVEAFF. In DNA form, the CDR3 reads TGTGCCAGCTCACCACTTCCGAGGGTTGAAGCTTTCTTT. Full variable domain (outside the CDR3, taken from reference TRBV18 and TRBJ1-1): NAGVMQNPRHLVRRRGQEARLRCSPMKGHSHVYWYRQLPEEGLKFMVYLQKENIIDESGMPKERFSAEFPKEGPSILRIQQVVRGDSAAYFCASSPLPRVEAFFGQGTRLTVV.

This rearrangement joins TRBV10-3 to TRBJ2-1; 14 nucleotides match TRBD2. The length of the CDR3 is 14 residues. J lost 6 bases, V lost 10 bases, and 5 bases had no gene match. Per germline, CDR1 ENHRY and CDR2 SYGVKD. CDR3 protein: CATGTSGSVNEQFF. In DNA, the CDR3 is TGTGCCACCGGGACTAGCGGGAGTGTCAATGAGCAGTTCTTC.

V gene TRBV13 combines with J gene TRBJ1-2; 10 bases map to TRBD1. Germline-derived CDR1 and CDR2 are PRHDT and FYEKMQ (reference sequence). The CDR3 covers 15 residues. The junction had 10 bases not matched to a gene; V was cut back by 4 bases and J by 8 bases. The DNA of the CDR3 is TGTGCCAGCAGCTACGACAGGGGGCGAGCCGGGGGCTACACCTTC. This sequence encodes CASSYDRGRAGGYTF.